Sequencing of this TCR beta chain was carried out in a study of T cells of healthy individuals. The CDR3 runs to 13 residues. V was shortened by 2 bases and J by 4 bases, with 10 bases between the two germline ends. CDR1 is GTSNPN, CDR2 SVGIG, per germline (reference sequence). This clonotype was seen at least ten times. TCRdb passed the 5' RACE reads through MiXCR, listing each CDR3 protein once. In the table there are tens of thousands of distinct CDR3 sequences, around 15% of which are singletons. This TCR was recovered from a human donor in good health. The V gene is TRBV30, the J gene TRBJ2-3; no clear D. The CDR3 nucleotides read TGTGCCTGGAGTAAGGGAATCGCAGATACGCAGTATTTT. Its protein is CAWSKGIADTQYF.